A single sample is the source of the 14 T cell receptor beta chains below, sequenced in a study of shared clonotypes between healthy human individuals. Profiling relied on immunoSEQ multiplex PCR, and the TCRdb table lists in-frame clones only, not all of them. This sample has 550,000 to 850,000 clones, with roughly 70% found just once. The sequencing input was memory CD4+ T cells sorted from blood. Described subset: CD45RA-negative fraction. These receptors were taken from a woman aged 25 to 39 in good health.

The J gene is TRBJ2-1, the V gene TRBV19; 13 bases map to TRBD2. V gave up 6 bases and J gave up 6 bases; unmatched junction bases: 11. The CDR3 is made up of 17 amino acids. CDR1 and CDR2 from the germline V gene are LNHDA and SQIVND (reference sequence). Written as DNA, the CDR3 is TGTGCCAGTAGGCGATGGACTAGCGGGAGCGCCGGCAATGAGCAGTTCTTC. It encodes CASRRWTSGSAGNEQFF.

The chain carries TRBV15 and TRBJ1-4, with a tentative D call TRBD1 (5 bases). The V and J ends lost 4 bases and 5 bases respectively, with 11 bases between them. CDR3 size: 14 residues. CDR1 is LNHNV and CDR2 is YYDKDF in the germline V gene (reference sequence). The CDR3 region is CATSNPGPNEKLFF. The DNA for the CDR3 is TGTGCCACCAGCAATCCGGGACCGAATGAAAAACTGTTTTTT.

The chain carries TRBV7-9 and TRBJ2-2, with 9 positions matching TRBD1. Germline CDR1 and CDR2: SEHNR and FQNEAQ (reference sequence). V lost 2 bases, J lost 5 bases, and 9 bases stayed unmatched. The CDR3 has 17 amino acids. CDR3: CASSLLADRGWTGELFF. The CDR3 DNA is TGTGCCAGCAGCTTACTGGCCGACAGGGGGTGGACCGGGGAGCTGTTTTTT.

Comments on this clone: Other DNA sequences of this sample code for an identical CDR3. The V call is TRBV28, the J call TRBJ2-7; D is unclear. The CDR3 has 11 amino acids. The germline CDR1 and CDR2 sequences are MDHEN and SYDVKM. The V gene lost 3 bases and the J gene lost 3 bases, with 3 bases spanning the gap. The CDR3, as DNA: TGTGCCAGCAGTTTCCGCTACGAGCAGTACTTC. Its protein is CASSFRYEQYF.

The V gene is TRBV30, the J gene TRBJ1-1, with D tentatively TRBD1 (6 bases). V was pared by 8 bases and J by 6 bases, with 28 bases between. Germline values: CDR1 GTSNPN, CDR2 SVGIG (reference sequence). The CDR3 covers 16 residues. The CDR3 loop reads CAQKTIQGAGGAEAFF. DNA for the CDR3: TGTGCCCAAAAAACAATACAGGGAGCGGGAGGCGCTGAAGCTTTCTTT. Looking up the rest from reference TRBV30 and TRBJ1-1 gives the full variable domain: SQTIHQWPATLVQPVGSPLSLECTVEGTSNPNLYWYRQAAGRGLQLLFYSVGIGQISSEVPQNLSASRPQDRQFILSSKKLLLSDSGFYLCAQKTIQGAGGAEAFFGQGTRLTVV.

The gene calls are TRBV7-2 and TRBJ1-5, with TRBD1 as a possible D gene (5 bases). The germline V gene encodes CDR1 SGHTA and CDR2 FQGNSA. Between the trimmed V and J ends, which lost 0 bases and 4 bases, there was a span of 10 bases. This CDR3 is 15 amino acids long. The CDR3 sequence is CASSLAGGENQPQHF. In DNA, the CDR3 is TGTGCCAGCAGCTTAGCCGGGGGGGAGAATCAGCCCCAGCATTTT.

This clone came up once. The chain recombines TRBV6-5 with TRBJ2-6; a possible D gene is TRBD2 (5 bases). Trimming took 3 bases from V and 0 from J, leaving 9 bases between them. The CDR3 sequence is 16 residues long. Germline CDR1 and CDR2: MNHEY and SVGAGI. The CDR3 loop reads CASSYSGYSGANVLTF. For the CDR3, the DNA is TGTGCCAGCAGTTATTCGGGGTACTCTGGGGCCAACGTCCTGACTTTC.

This clone was seen more than once but under ten times. The chain recombines TRBV2 with TRBJ1-2; no clear D gene. CDR3 length: 12 amino acids. V was shortened by 2 bases and J by 8 bases, with 9 bases between the two germline ends. Germline-derived CDR1 and CDR2 are SNHLY and FYNNEI. This CDR3 reads CASSEMGYGYTF. In DNA, the CDR3 is TGTGCCAGCAGTGAAATGGGGTACGGCTACACCTTC. Variable domain in full (rest from reference TRBV2 and TRBJ1-2): EPEVTQTPSHQVTQMGQEVILRCVPISNHLYFYWYRQILGQKVEFLVSFYNNEISEKSEIFDDQFSVERPDGSNFTLKIRSTKLEDSAMYFCASSEMGYGYTFGSGTRLTVV.

This clone was counted a few times. The chain links TRBV29-1 to TRBJ1-2; 7 bases are shared with TRBD1. The CDR3 has 17 amino acids. Trimming at V came to 6 bases and at J to 0 bases, leaving 16 bases not matched to a gene. Germline CDR1 and CDR2: SQVTM and ANQGSEA. Here the CDR3 reads CSVLFRDRDTANYGYTF. DNA of the CDR3: TGCAGCGTACTCTTCCGGGACAGAGACACTGCTAACTATGGCTACACCTTC.

The CDR3 region is CASSLGSGSGQETQYF. Written as DNA, the CDR3 is TGCGCCAGCAGCTTGGGAAGCGGGAGTGGCCAAGAGACCCAGTACTTC. This sequence joins TRBV5-1 and TRBJ2-5, with TRBD2 matching 8 bases. The CDR3 spans 16 residues. V shed 0 bases and J 1 base; nucleotides not matched to a gene: 5. Germline V gene data show CDR1 as SGHRS and CDR2 as YFSETQ.

The chain couples TRBV29-1 to TRBJ2-1; 14 nucleotides line up with TRBD2. The CDR3 totals 15 residues. Germline CDR1 and CDR2: SQVTM and ANQGSEA. The V and J ends lost 3 bases and 6 bases, in that order; junction bases with no gene match: 4. The CDR3 DNA is TGCAGCGTTGAGACCGGGACTAGCGGGGGCAATGAGCAGTTCTTC. Protein: CSVETGTSGGNEQFF.

Only a few counts were recorded for this clone. This chain joins TRBV27 and TRBJ2-1; 7 bases line up with TRBD2. This CDR3 is built from 17 residues. The V and J ends lost 2 bases and 5 bases, in that order; junction bases with no gene match: 12. CDR1 and CDR2 (germline): MNHEY, SMNVEV (reference sequence). The CDR3 DNA reads as TGTGCCAGCAGTTTAGCGGGAGAGGGGTGGGCGGACAATGAGCAGTTCTTC. Its translation is CASSLAGEGWADNEQFF.

The chain couples TRBV6-5 to TRBJ2-7; possible D gene TRBD1, 6 bases. CDR1 MNHEY and CDR2 SVGAGI come from the germline V gene. V lost 5 bases and J 3 bases, leaving 17 bases between the germline ends. This CDR3 comprises 15 residues. DNA of the CDR3: TGTGCCAGCAGTCGACAGGCCAGTACCCTCTACGAGCAGTACTTC. Its protein product is CASSRQASTLYEQYF.

As regards this clone: Other DNA variants within this sample encode the same CDR3. The V gene is TRBV28, the J gene TRBJ2-1; D is perhaps TRBD2 (6 bases). V was pared by 3 bases and J by 6 bases, with 12 bases between. CDR1 is MDHEN, CDR2 SYDVKM, per germline. The CDR3 has 14 residues. CDR3 protein: CASSLGGNSNEQFF. CDR3 coding DNA: TGTGCCAGCAGTTTGGGGGGAAACTCCAATGAGCAGTTCTTC.